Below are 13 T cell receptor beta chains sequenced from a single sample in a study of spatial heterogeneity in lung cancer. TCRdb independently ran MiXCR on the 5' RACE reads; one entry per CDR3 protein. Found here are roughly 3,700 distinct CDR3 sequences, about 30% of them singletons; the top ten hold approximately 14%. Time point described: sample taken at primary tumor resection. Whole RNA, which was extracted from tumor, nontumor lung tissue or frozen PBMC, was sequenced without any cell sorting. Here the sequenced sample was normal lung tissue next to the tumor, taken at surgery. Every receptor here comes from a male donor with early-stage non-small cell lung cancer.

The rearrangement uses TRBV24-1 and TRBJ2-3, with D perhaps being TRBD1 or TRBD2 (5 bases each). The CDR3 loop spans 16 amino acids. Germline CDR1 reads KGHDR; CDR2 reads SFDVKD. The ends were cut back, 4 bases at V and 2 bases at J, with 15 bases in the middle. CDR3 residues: CATSEGTKKFTDTQYF. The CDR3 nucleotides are TGTGCCACCAGTGAGGGGACCAAGAAGTTCACAGATACGCAGTATTTT.

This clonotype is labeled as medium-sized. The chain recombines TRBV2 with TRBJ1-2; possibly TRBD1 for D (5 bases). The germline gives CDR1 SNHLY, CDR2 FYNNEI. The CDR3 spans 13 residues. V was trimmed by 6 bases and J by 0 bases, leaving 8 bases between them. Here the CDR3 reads CASRTAANYGYTF. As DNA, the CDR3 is TGTGCCAGCAGGACAGCTGCTAACTATGGCTACACCTTC. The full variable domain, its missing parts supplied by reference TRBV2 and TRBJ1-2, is EPEVTQTPSHQVTQMGQEVILRCVPISNHLYFYWYRQILGQKVEFLVSFYNNEISEKSEIFDDQFSVERPDGSNFTLKIRSTKLEDSAMYFCASRTAANYGYTFGSGTRLTVV.

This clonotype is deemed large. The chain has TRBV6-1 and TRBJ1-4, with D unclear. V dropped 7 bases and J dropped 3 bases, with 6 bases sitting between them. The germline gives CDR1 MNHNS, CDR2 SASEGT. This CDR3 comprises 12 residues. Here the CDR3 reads CASTWANEKLFF. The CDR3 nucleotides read TGTGCCAGCACCTGGGCTAATGAAAAACTGTTTTTT.

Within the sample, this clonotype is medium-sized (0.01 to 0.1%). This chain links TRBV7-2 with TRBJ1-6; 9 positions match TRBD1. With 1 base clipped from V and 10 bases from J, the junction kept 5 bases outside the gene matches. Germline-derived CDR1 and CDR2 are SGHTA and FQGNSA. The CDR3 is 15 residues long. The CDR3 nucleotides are TGTGCCAGCAGCTTAGAGGGACAGGGCCAGTCACCCCTCCACTTT. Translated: CASSLEGQGQSPLHF.

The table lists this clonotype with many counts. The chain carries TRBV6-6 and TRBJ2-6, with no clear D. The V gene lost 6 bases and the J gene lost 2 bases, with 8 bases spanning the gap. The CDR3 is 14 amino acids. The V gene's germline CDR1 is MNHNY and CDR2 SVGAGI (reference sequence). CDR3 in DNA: TGTGCCAGCAGATTGGACCCTGGGGCCAACGTCCTGACTTTC. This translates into CASRLDPGANVLTF.

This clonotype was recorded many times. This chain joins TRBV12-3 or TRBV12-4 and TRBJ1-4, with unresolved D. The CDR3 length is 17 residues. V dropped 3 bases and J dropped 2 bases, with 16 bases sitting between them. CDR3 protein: CASSFVGGIETNEKLFF. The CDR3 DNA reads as TGTGCCAGCAGTTTCGTTGGCGGCATCGAGACTAATGAAAAACTGTTTTTT.

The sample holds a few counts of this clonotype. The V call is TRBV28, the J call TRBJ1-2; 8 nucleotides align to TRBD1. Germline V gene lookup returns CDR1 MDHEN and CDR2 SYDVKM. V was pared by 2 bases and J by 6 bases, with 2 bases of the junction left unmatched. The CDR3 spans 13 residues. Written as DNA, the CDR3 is TGTGCCAGCAGTTTACAGGGGGCGCATGGCTACACCTTC. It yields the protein CASSLQGAHGYTF.

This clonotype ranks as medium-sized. CDR3 sequence (DNA): TGTGCCAGTAGTATCCCAGGCGAGGAGACCCAGTACTTC. It encodes CASSIPGEETQYF. This chain connects TRBV19 to TRBJ2-5; D gene ambiguous. Trimming pared 3 bases from V and 5 bases from J, leaving 10 bases between. CDR3 size: 13 residues. CDR1 and CDR2 (germline): LNHDA, SQIVND (reference sequence).

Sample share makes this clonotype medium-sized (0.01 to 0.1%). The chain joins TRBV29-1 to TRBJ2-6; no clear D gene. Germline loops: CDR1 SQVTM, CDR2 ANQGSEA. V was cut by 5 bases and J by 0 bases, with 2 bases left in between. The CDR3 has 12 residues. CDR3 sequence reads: CSVRSGANVLTF. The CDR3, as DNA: TGCAGCGTTCGCTCTGGGGCCAACGTCCTGACTTTC.

The CDR3 reads CASSLVSGVFYEQYF. In nucleotides, the CDR3 is TGCGCCAGCAGCTTGGTTTCAGGAGTCTTCTACGAGCAGTACTTC. The V call is TRBV5-1, the J call TRBJ2-7; no definite D call. The CDR3 totals 15 residues. The ends were cut back, 0 bases at V and 3 bases at J, with 13 bases in the middle. Germline CDR1 SGHRS, CDR2 YFSETQ. Combining the CDR3 with reference TRBV5-1 and TRBJ2-7 gives the whole variable domain KAGVTQTPRYLIKTRGQQVTLSCSPISGHRSVSWYQQTPGQGLQFLFEYFSETQRNKGNFPGRFSGRQFSNSRSEMNVSTLELGDSALYLCASSLVSGVFYEQYFGPGTRLTVT.

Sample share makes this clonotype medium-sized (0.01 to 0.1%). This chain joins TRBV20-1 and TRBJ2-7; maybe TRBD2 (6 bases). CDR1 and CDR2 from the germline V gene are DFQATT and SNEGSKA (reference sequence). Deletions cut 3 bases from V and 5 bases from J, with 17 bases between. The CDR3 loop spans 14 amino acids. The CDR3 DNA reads TGCAGTGCTAGTTACGGGAGAGTTTCCCACGAGCAGTACTTC. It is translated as CSASYGRVSHEQYF.

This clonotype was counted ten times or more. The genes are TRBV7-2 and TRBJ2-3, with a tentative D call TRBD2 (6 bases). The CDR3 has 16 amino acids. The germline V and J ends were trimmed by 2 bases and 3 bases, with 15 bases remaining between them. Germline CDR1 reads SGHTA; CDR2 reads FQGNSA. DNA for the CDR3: TGTGCCAGCAGCTTACTCCCGGGACTCAATACAGATACGCAGTATTTT. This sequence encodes CASSLLPGLNTDTQYF.

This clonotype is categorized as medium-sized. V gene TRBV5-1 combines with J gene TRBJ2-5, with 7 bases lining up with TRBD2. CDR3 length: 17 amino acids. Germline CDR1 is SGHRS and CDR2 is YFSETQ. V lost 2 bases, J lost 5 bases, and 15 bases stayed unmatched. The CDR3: CASSLNKLARGAETQYF. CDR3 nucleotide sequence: TGCGCCAGCAGCTTAAATAAACTAGCGCGAGGCGCGGAGACCCAGTACTTC.